These T cell receptor beta chains were read from a single sample in a study of T cell responses to AZD1222 COVID-19 vaccine. TCRdb keeps only in-frame clones here, not all; method: immunoSEQ multiplex PCR. The sample lists more than 85,000 clones, 80% to 90% occurring once. The specimen comprised peripheral blood, sampled on day 0 of AZD1222 vaccination. The receptors originated from an adult in good health. CDR3s include the opening cysteine and the closing phenylalanine or tryptophan. Fields, in order: V gene, J gene, CDR3 length, D gene, clone size, CDR3 DNA, CDR3 protein. D genes are given only for firm matches. For some rows the clone size is stated as once, few or many, or as a class when expanded; others skip it.

V gene: TRBV19
J gene: TRBJ1-2
CDR3 length: 13
D gene: .
clone size: .
CDR3 DNA: TGTGCCAGTAGTATCGCAGGCCCCTATGGCTACACCTTC
CDR3 protein: CASSIAGPYGYTF

V gene: TRBV2
J gene: TRBJ1-2
CDR3 length: 14
D gene: TRBD1
clone size: .
CDR3 DNA: TGTGCCAGCAGTAAAAACAGGGGGGACTATGGCTACACCTTC
CDR3 protein: CASSKNRGDYGYTF

V gene: TRBV27
J gene: TRBJ2-7
CDR3 length: 14
D gene: TRBD2
clone size: .
CDR3 DNA: TGTGCCAGCAGCCCCGTAGCGGGAGGGTACGAGCAGTACTTC
CDR3 protein: CASSPVAGGYEQYF

V gene: TRBV7-2
J gene: TRBJ1-3
CDR3 length: 15
D gene: .
clone size: once
CDR3 DNA: TGTGCCAGCAGCCCTCAGGCCATATTTGGAAACACCATATATTTT
CDR3 protein: CASSPQAIFGNTIYF

V gene: TRBV12-3/TRBV12-4
J gene: TRBJ2-7
CDR3 length: 13
D gene: .
clone size: .
CDR3 DNA: TGTGCCAGCAGTTTATATGGGTCCCGCGAGCAGTACTTC
CDR3 protein: CASSLYGSREQYF

V gene: TRBV15
J gene: TRBJ2-7
CDR3 length: 13
D gene: .
clone size: .
CDR3 DNA: TGTGCCACCAGCTCCTCGGCGGGCTACGAGCAGTACTTC
CDR3 protein: CATSSSAGYEQYF

V gene: TRBV15
J gene: TRBJ1-5
CDR3 length: 16
D gene: .
clone size: .
CDR3 DNA: TGTGCCACCAGCCACTGGACAGCTCCAAGCAATCAGCCCCAGCATTTT
CDR3 protein: CATSHWTAPSNQPQHF

V gene: TRBV18
J gene: TRBJ1-5
CDR3 length: 14
D gene: TRBD1
clone size: .
CDR3 DNA: TGTGCCAGCTCACCGGGACAGACTAATCAGCCCCAGCATTTT
CDR3 protein: CASSPGQTNQPQHF

V gene: TRBV5-1
J gene: TRBJ2-2
CDR3 length: 16
D gene: .
clone size: .
CDR3 DNA: TGCGCCAGCAGCTTGGAGACGGGGGCGCTCACCGGGGAGCTGTTTTTT
CDR3 protein: CASSLETGALTGELFF

V gene: TRBV12-3/TRBV12-4
J gene: TRBJ1-6
CDR3 length: 13
D gene: .
clone size: .
CDR3 DNA: TGTGCCAGCAGTTTCGGCAGGGTTTCACCCCTCCACTTT
CDR3 protein: CASSFGRVSPLHF

V gene: TRBV4-1
J gene: TRBJ2-7
CDR3 length: 15
D gene: TRBD1
clone size: once
CDR3 DNA: TGCGCCAGCAGGTACCGGGACAGGTCTTCCTACGAGCAGTACTTC
CDR3 protein: CASRYRDRSSYEQYF

V gene: TRBV6-5
J gene: TRBJ1-2
CDR3 length: 14
D gene: .
clone size: .
CDR3 DNA: TGTGCCAGCACCCGTAGCGGAAACAACTATGGCTACACCTTC
CDR3 protein: CASTRSGNNYGYTF

V gene: TRBV4-2
J gene: TRBJ1-1
CDR3 length: 15
D gene: TRBD1
clone size: .
CDR3 DNA: TGTGCCAGCAGCCCGACAGGGTCTGTAGATACTGAAGCTTTCTTT
CDR3 protein: CASSPTGSVDTEAFF

V gene: TRBV7-8
J gene: TRBJ2-1
CDR3 length: 13
D gene: .
clone size: .
CDR3 DNA: TGTGCCAGCAGCTTGTCAATTAGTTATGAGCAGTTCTTC
CDR3 protein: CASSLSISYEQFF

V gene: TRBV12-3/TRBV12-4
J gene: TRBJ2-7
CDR3 length: 12
D gene: .
clone size: .
CDR3 DNA: TGTGCCAGCAGGTCAGGGAACTACGAGCAGTACTTC
CDR3 protein: CASRSGNYEQYF

V gene: TRBV2
J gene: TRBJ2-3
CDR3 length: 16
D gene: TRBD2
clone size: .
CDR3 DNA: TGTGCCAGCAGCAAACTAGCGGGAGGCCCCACAGATACGCAGTATTTT
CDR3 protein: CASSKLAGGPTDTQYF